This is a list of T cell receptor beta chains from one sample in a study of technical replicates of blood from several donors. This table comes from immunoSEQ multiplex PCR, and its TCRdb copy is limited to in-frame clones, with some not included. The sample lists tens of thousands of clones; around nine tenths were seen once. Input material: T cells isolated from PBMCs. The receptors come from a human donor in good health. The CDR3 runs from the conserved cysteine through the conserved F or W. A D gene is named only where the DNA matches it firmly. Size tells how often a clone was seen (once, few, many) or the class of an expanded clone, and some rows leave it out.

V: TRBV6-5; D: TRBD1; J: TRBJ1-1; size: .; DNA: TGTGCCAGCAGTCGGGACAGACTCATGAACACTGAAGCTTTCTTT; CDR3: CASSRDRLMNTEAFF
V: TRBV18; D: TRBD1; J: TRBJ2-3; size: .; DNA: TGTGCCAGCTCAGGACAGGGGGATCGGACAGATACGCAGTATTTT; CDR3: CASSGQGDRTDTQYF
V: TRBV5-6; D: .; J: TRBJ2-7; size: .; DNA: TGTGCCAGCAGCTTGGAACAGTATGTCTACGAGCAGTACTTC; CDR3: CASSLEQYVYEQYF
V: TRBV5-6; D: .; J: TRBJ1-3; size: .; DNA: TGTGCCAGCAGCTTGACACGTGTCTACAGGGATGGAAACACCATATATTTT; CDR3: CASSLTRVYRDGNTIYF
V: TRBV28; D: TRBD1; J: TRBJ2-7; size: .; DNA: TGTGCCAGCAGTTTAAACCCGGACAGGGCGGATGGCGAGCAGTACTTC; CDR3: CASSLNPDRADGEQYF
V: TRBV11-2; D: TRBD2; J: TRBJ2-5; size: .; DNA: TGTGCCAGCAGCCCGGGCGGACTAGCGGGGGGCCTCTACCAAGAGACCCAGTACTTC; CDR3: CASSPGGLAGGLYQETQYF
V: TRBV5-1; D: .; J: TRBJ2-5; size: .; DNA: TGCGCCAGCAGCCCAAACATCTTAGAGACCCAGTACTTC; CDR3: CASSPNILETQYF
V: TRBV4-1; D: .; J: TRBJ1-2; size: few; DNA: TGCGCCAGCAGCCAAGATCCCAGGGCACACTACTATGGCTACACCTTC; CDR3: CASSQDPRAHYYGYTF
V: TRBV14; D: .; J: TRBJ1-1; size: few; DNA: TGTGCCAGCAGCCTCTCGGTCCAGGGAAGGACTGAAGCTTTCTTT; CDR3: CASSLSVQGRTEAFF
V: TRBV10-1; D: .; J: TRBJ2-7; size: .; DNA: TGCGCCAGCAGCTCTAATGGCGGTACCTACGAGCAGTACTTC; CDR3: CASSSNGGTYEQYF
V: TRBV7-9; D: .; J: TRBJ1-1; size: .; DNA: TGTGCCAGCAGCTTAGGTGGGCCGAACACTGAAGCTTTCTTT; CDR3: CASSLGGPNTEAFF
V: TRBV5-1; D: .; J: TRBJ1-5; size: once; DNA: TGCGCCAGCAGCTTGGGGAATGAGGATCAGCCCCAGCATTTT; CDR3: CASSLGNEDQPQHF
V: TRBV15; D: TRBD1; J: TRBJ1-1; size: .; DNA: TGTGCCACCAGCAGAGGAGGGGGACAGACTGGAGCTTTCTTT; CDR3: CATSRGGGQTGAFF
V: TRBV19; D: .; J: TRBJ1-4; size: .; DNA: TGTGCCAGTAGTTCCCCAGGGGAAACTAATGAAAAACTGTTTTTT; CDR3: CASSSPGETNEKLFF
V: TRBV30; D: TRBD1; J: TRBJ1-1; size: .; DNA: TGTGCCTGGAGGGGGGACAGGGCGGACACTGAAGCTTTCTTT; CDR3: CAWRGDRADTEAFF
V: TRBV10-1; D: TRBD1; J: TRBJ1-2; size: .; DNA: TGCGCCAGCAGTGAGGGGACAGGGACGGATGGCTACACCTTC; CDR3: CASSEGTGTDGYTF
V: TRBV19; D: TRBD1; J: TRBJ1-2; size: few; DNA: TGTGCCAGTAGACCATACCGGGACAGCGATGGCTACACCTTC; CDR3: CASRPYRDSDGYTF
V: TRBV19; D: TRBD1; J: TRBJ1-2; size: .; DNA: TGTGCCAGTAGTATGCTGGCAGGGGGCGACTATGGCTACACCTTC; CDR3: CASSMLAGGDYGYTF
V: TRBV2; D: .; J: TRBJ1-2; size: .; DNA: TGTGCCAGCAGTGTCCATACGTACCGCACAAACGCCAGGCACTATGGCTACACCTTC; CDR3: CASSVHTYRTNARHYGYTF
V: TRBV6-5; D: TRBD1; J: TRBJ2-2; size: .; DNA: TGTGCCAGCAGCCGGGGACAGGGGAACACCGGGGAGCTGTTTTTT; CDR3: CASSRGQGNTGELFF
V: TRBV9; D: .; J: TRBJ1-2; size: once; DNA: TGTGCCAGCAGCGCCACAGGGTTTGCGGACTATGGCTACACCTTC; CDR3: CASSATGFADYGYTF
V: TRBV6-4; D: TRBD1; J: TRBJ2-3; size: once; DNA: TGTGCCAGCAGTGTGAGTGGACCGGGACAGGGAACAGATACGCAGTATTTT; CDR3: CASSVSGPGQGTDTQYF